Presented here are 24 T cell receptor beta chains from one specimen sequenced in a study of CD8+ T cells in alopecia areata. The sequencing template was cDNA reverse transcribed from extracted RNA. Only in-frame clones appear in the TCRdb table, and some are missing; sequencing was by immunoSEQ multiplex PCR. The repertoire holds about 200,000 clones, with 55% to 70% as singletons. The treatment here: oral pan-JAK inhibitor, 5-10 mg twice daily. Here the sequenced sample was CD4+ T cells sorted from blood, taken at week 24, from a patient treated with tofacitinib. The receptors here all came from a human donor with alopecia areata.

The chain links TRBV25-1 to TRBJ1-2, with a possible D match to TRBD1 (6 bases). Germline assignment: CDR1 MGHDK and CDR2 SYGVNS. This CDR3 has 17 residues. V gave up 2 bases and J gave up 2 bases, with 18 bases separating them. CDR3 sequence: CASSEVVARDINYGYTF. The CDR3 nucleotides are TGTGCCAGCAGTGAAGTGGTGGCTAGGGACATCAACTATGGCTACACCTTC.

This clone showed up just a few times. The chain uses TRBV7-2 and TRBJ2-7; no definite D call. Trimming stripped 3 bases from V and 1 base from J, with 10 bases between. Germline V gene data show CDR1 as SGHTA and CDR2 as FQGNSA. The CDR3 length is 14 residues. The CDR3 coding sequence is TGTGCCAGCAGCTTCGCCAGCCTTTCCTACGAGCAGTACTTC. Protein product: CASSFASLSYEQYF.

With regard to this clone: At one boundary the junction diverges from the germline segment, which might be a read error. V is TRBV30 and J is TRBJ2-3; tentatively, D is TRBD1 or TRBD2 (5 bases each). CDR3 length: 13 amino acids. Germline V lookup: CDR1 GTSNPN, CDR2 SVGIG (reference sequence). The CDR3 DNA reads TGTGCCTGGAGGGAGACTGCCGGGACCGCGTGGCATTTT. This encodes CAWRETAGTAWHF.

Note on this clone: The junction does not match germline at one end; this may be a read error. The V call is TRBV6-1, the J call TRBJ1-1; D is unresolved. This CDR3 region has 16 residues. Germline V gives CDR1 MNHNS, CDR2 SASEGT. Here the CDR3 reads CASNEADATMNTEAFF. The CDR3 DNA sequence: TGTGCCAGCAATGAAGCGGACGCTACAATGAACACTGAAGCTTTCTTT.

This sequence joins TRBV25-1 and TRBJ1-6; 10 nucleotides agree with TRBD1. Losses at the gene ends were 3 bases for V and 9 bases for J; bases not matched to a gene: 5. Germline V CDR1 and CDR2: MGHDK, SYGVNS. The CDR3 is made up of 15 amino acids. In DNA form, the CDR3 reads TGTGCCAGCAGTGACTGGACAGGGGGAAGTTCACCCCTCCACTTT. Translation: CASSDWTGGSSPLHF.

V usage is TRBV29-1 and J usage is TRBJ1-2; D may be TRBD1 (6 bases). Germline V gene sequence: CDR1 SQVTM, CDR2 ANQGSEA. V shed 8 bases and J shed 0 bases, with 16 bases lying between them. The CDR3 is 14 residues long. The DNA for the CDR3 is TGCAGCTTCCAGGCCAGGGGAGCTAACTATGGCTACACCTTC. Residues: CSFQARGANYGYTF.

The V and J genes are TRBV2 and TRBJ2-3; 7 nucleotides match TRBD2. V trimming: 6 bases; J trimming: 6 bases; junction bases outside the gene matches: 9. CDR3 length equals 14 residues. The germline gives CDR1 SNHLY, CDR2 FYNNEI. The CDR3 is CASRPIAGTDTQYF. CDR3 in DNA: TGTGCCAGCAGACCTATAGCGGGTACGGATACGCAGTATTTT.

In its sample, this clone was seen a few times. The rearrangement joins TRBV4-3 to TRBJ1-1; D is ambiguous. With 1 base removed from V and 3 bases from J, the gap between germline ends came to 9 bases. The CDR3 contains 14 residues. Germline V gene sequence: CDR1 LGHNA, CDR2 YSLEER. Here the CDR3 DNA reads TGCGCCAGCAGCCAAGTTGATAGGGACACTGAAGCTTTCTTT. The encoded protein is CASSQVDRDTEAFF.

The chain has TRBV7-2 and TRBJ2-7; 11 bases align to TRBD2. The germline V gene has CDR1 SGHTA and CDR2 FQGNSA. Losses at the gene ends were 1 base for V and 2 bases for J; bases not matched to a gene: 7. This CDR3 has 17 amino acids. CDR3 amino acids: CASSLVGLAGGPYEQYF. The CDR3 nucleotides read TGTGCCAGCAGCTTAGTGGGGCTAGCGGGAGGCCCCTACGAGCAGTACTTC.

This rearrangement joins TRBV5-6 to TRBJ2-5; D unclear. This CDR3 contains 11 residues. Trimming cost V 7 bases and J 4 bases, with 8 bases left between them. Germline CDR1 SGHDT, CDR2 YYEEEE. The CDR3 region is CASGIGETQYF. In nucleotides, the CDR3 is TGTGCCAGCGGGATTGGAGAGACCCAGTACTTC.

This chain links TRBV7-2 with TRBJ1-1; TRBD1 is a possible D gene (5 bases). Per the germline V gene, CDR1 is SGHTA and CDR2 is FQGNSA. This CDR3 region has 16 residues. Trimming pared 3 bases from V and 7 bases from J, leaving 21 bases between. The CDR3 reads CASSLAGTGKFGEAFF. CDR3 nucleotide sequence: TGTGCCAGCAGCTTGGCGGGGACGGGAAAGTTCGGTGAAGCTTTCTTT.

For the CDR3, the DNA is TGCAGTGCTAGACTAGCGGTCATTCAGTACTTC. Encoded protein: CSARLAVIQYF. This sequence joins TRBV20-1 and TRBJ2-4; 7 nucleotides line up with TRBD2. Germline values: CDR1 DFQATT, CDR2 SNEGSKA (reference sequence). Trimming took 2 bases from V and 9 from J; bases not matched to a gene: 1. This CDR3 is 11 amino acids long.

V and J are TRBV7-9 and TRBJ2-5; 9 bases agree with TRBD2. In germline, CDR1 is SEHNR, CDR2 FQNEAQ (reference sequence). The CDR3 length is 13 residues. The V segment lost 2 bases and the J segment 6 bases; nucleotides outside the gene matches: 1. The CDR3 region is CASSLSGGKTQYF. DNA of the CDR3: TGTGCCAGCAGCTTAAGCGGGGGGAAGACCCAGTACTTC.

This clone came up a few times. V usage is TRBV5-1 and J usage is TRBJ2-7; D ambiguous. Germline loops: CDR1 SGHRS, CDR2 YFSETQ. The CDR3 consists of 14 residues. V lost 5 bases and J 0 bases, leaving 12 bases between the germline ends. CDR3 in amino acids: CASSKREHSYEQYF. The CDR3 nucleotides are TGCGCCAGCAGTAAAAGGGAACACTCCTACGAGCAGTACTTC.

The gene calls are TRBV4-1 and TRBJ2-3, with D possibly being TRBD2 (6 bases). Germline V gene sequence: CDR1 MGHRA, CDR2 YSYEKL. The germline V and J ends were trimmed by 0 bases and 4 bases, with 8 bases remaining between them. This CDR3 is 14 amino acids long. In DNA, the CDR3 is TGCGCCAGCAGCCAAGAATGGAGGGCAGATACGCAGTATTTT. It specifies CASSQEWRADTQYF.

The rearrangement uses TRBV7-2 and TRBJ2-7; 7 bases are a match to TRBD1. Germline V gene sequence: CDR1 SGHTA, CDR2 FQGNSA. CDR3 size: 13 residues. The V gene end was trimmed by 5 bases and the J gene end by 6 bases; junction bases not matched to a gene: 7. The CDR3 nucleotides are TGTGCCAGCAGCATCTACAGGGGATCCGAGCAGTACTTC. Residues: CASSIYRGSEQYF.

This clone was seen only once. This chain connects TRBV27 to TRBJ2-5; 11 nucleotides align to TRBD1. CDR1 MNHEY and CDR2 SMNVEV come from the germline V gene (reference sequence). The junction had 19 bases not matched to a gene; V was cut back by 11 bases and J by 5 bases. The CDR3 has 17 residues. This CDR3 reads CAPPSSDRGRGRETQYF. Written as DNA, the CDR3 is TGTGCCCCCCCTAGTTCGGACAGGGGGCGGGGGCGGGAGACCCAGTACTTC.

The CDR3 protein is CASSPNQGAETQYF. The DNA for the CDR3 is TGTGCCAGCAGCCCGAACCAAGGCGCAGAGACCCAGTACTTC. This sequence joins TRBV7-8 and TRBJ2-5; D unresolved. Germline lookup yields CDR1 SGHVS and CDR2 FQNEAQ. V gave up 5 bases and J gave up 4 bases, with 14 bases separating them. The length of the CDR3 is 14 residues.

The chain joins TRBV6-1 to TRBJ1-2, with 8 bases identical to TRBD1. The CDR3 runs to 13 residues. CDR1 and CDR2 (germline): MNHNS, SASEGT. Trimming cost V 8 bases and J 5 bases; bases outside gene matches: 7. This chain's CDR3 is CASLEGQAYGYTF. In DNA form, the CDR3 reads TGTGCCAGCCTAGAGGGACAGGCATATGGCTACACCTTC.

The CDR3 protein is CASSQPSAGVHEQYF. CDR3 in DNA: TGTGCCAGCAGCCAACCCTCAGCGGGAGTACACGAGCAGTACTTC. This sequence joins TRBV7-9 and TRBJ2-7; TRBD2 matches 8 bases. V was clipped by 5 bases and J by 5 bases; unmatched bases: 11. CDR3 length: 15 amino acids. Germline CDR1 SEHNR, CDR2 FQNEAQ (reference sequence).

This clone occurred a few times. The CDR3 here is CASSYLGFSGANVLTF. The DNA of the CDR3 is TGTGCCAGCAGTTATTTGGGATTCTCTGGGGCCAACGTCCTGACTTTC. The gene calls are TRBV6-5 and TRBJ2-6, with unresolved D. Between the trimmed V and J ends, which lost 3 bases and 0 bases, there was a span of 9 bases. Germline lookup yields CDR1 MNHEY and CDR2 SVGAGI. This CDR3 region has 16 residues.

This chain links TRBV5-6 with TRBJ1-4; 9 bases fit TRBD1. V trimming: 4 bases; J trimming: 1 base; junction bases outside the gene matches: 11. The CDR3 loop spans 18 amino acids. Germline V gene sequence: CDR1 SGHDT, CDR2 YYEEEE. CDR3 nucleotides: TGTGCCAGCAGCCTACCCGGGAACAGGGGGCAAACTAATGAAAAACTGTTTTTT. As protein: CASSLPGNRGQTNEKLFF.

V and J are TRBV5-1 and TRBJ2-3; D uncertain. This CDR3 comprises 15 residues. Per germline, CDR1 SGHRS and CDR2 YFSETQ. Trimming removed 1 base at V and 3 bases at J, with 12 bases between. The DNA for the CDR3 is TGCGCCAGCAGCTTGTTTGTCACCGGGACAGATACGCAGTATTTT. Amino acids: CASSLFVTGTDTQYF.

The gene calls are TRBV10-3 and TRBJ2-3; 9 bases align to TRBD2. This CDR3 is 14 amino acids long. Per the germline V gene, CDR1 is ENHRY and CDR2 is SYGVKD. V was pared by 4 bases and J by 4 bases, with 3 bases of the junction left unmatched. CDR3 in amino acids: CAISGTSAPDTQYF. The CDR3 coding sequence is TGTGCCATCAGTGGGACTAGCGCGCCAGATACGCAGTATTTT.